This T cell receptor beta chain appears in the sequencing data of a study of cytomegalovirus exposure and HLA in healthy donors. Background on the study: An early release of data contained roughly 86 million unique TCRs, which came from HLA-typed donors. Study findings and constraints: There were reportedly fewer N-insertions in an Asian-associated ancestry cluster than the roughly 670-donor mean, in a later analysis. For TCR beta chains, V- and J-gene trimming was later linked to a missense DCLRE1C variant. A later analysis associated some 16,000 TCR beta sequences with HLA alleles at a 0.05 false discovery rate.

This CDR3 comprises 16 residues. Germline lookup yields CDR1 ENHRY and CDR2 SYGVKD. The V and J ends lost 4 bases and 1 base, in that order; junction bases with no gene match: 8. In the PCR, 60 Vbeta and 13 Jbeta primers were used. The data were produced by immunoSEQ multiplex PCR, yet TCRdb's version contains in-frame clones alone and is incomplete. The sample records around 200,000 clones, almost 80% being singletons. On this clone itself: What it recognizes is unknown.

The chain joins TRBV10-3 to TRBJ2-7; 9 nucleotides line up with TRBD1. The clonotype was recovered from a woman aged 18-29 years in good health and CMV-seronegative. Sequencing was carried out using PBMCs. The CDR3 nucleotides are TGTGCCATCAGTGCGCGAGGGGGACAGGGTTCCTACGAGCAGTACTTC. Its translation: CAISARGGQGSYEQYF.